The 17 T cell receptor beta chains below come from one sample, sequenced in a study of post-analysis software for immune sequencing data. Study results and limitations: Patients used several TRBV segments, including TRBV5-6, TRBV5-1 and TRBV20-1, more often than controls.

Each TCR beta cDNA library carried unique molecular identifiers. TCRdb passed the PCR reads through MiXCR, listing each CDR3 protein once. The table has fewer than 850,000 distinct CDR3 sequences, around 45% seen once. These receptors' antigens are unknown. The sequencing input was blood. These receptors originate from a girl aged 10 to 17 with multiple sclerosis.

This chain joins TRBV10-3 and TRBJ2-7; D possibly matches TRBD1 or TRBD2 (5 bases each). V shed 6 bases and J shed 2 bases, with 11 bases lying between them. Germline V CDR1 and CDR2: ENHRY, SYGVKD. The CDR3 totals 13 residues. The CDR3 DNA follows: TGTGCCATCAGCGGGGACGGAACCTACGAGCAGTACTTC. This sequence encodes CAISGDGTYEQYF.

The sample holds one count of this clonotype. This sequence joins TRBV24-1 and TRBJ2-7; D may be TRBD2 (5 bases). The CDR3 has 14 residues. Germline CDR1 reads KGHDR; CDR2 reads SFDVKD. V lost 5 bases and J lost 0, with 10 bases in between. The CDR3 bases are TGTGCCACCAGTGGGGAAGGGAGCTCCTACGAGCAGTACTTC. This translates into CATSGEGSSYEQYF.

The chain links TRBV11-2 to TRBJ2-1; 10 nucleotides line up with TRBD2. This CDR3 has 17 amino acids. Looked up from germline, CDR1 is SGHAT and CDR2 is FQNNGV. With 0 bases clipped from V and 6 bases from J, the junction kept 8 bases outside the gene matches. The CDR3 DNA reads as TGTGCCAGCAGCTTAGATTCCCCTAGCGGGAGTGGCAATGAGCAGTTCTTC. Protein sequence: CASSLDSPSGSGNEQFF.

The chain joins TRBV28 to TRBJ1-5; 7 bases match TRBD1. With 8 bases clipped from V and 2 bases from J, the junction kept 6 bases outside the gene matches. Germline CDR1 and CDR2: MDHEN and SYDVKM. The CDR3 length is 14 residues. The CDR3 is CASSRGPGNQPQHF. The CDR3 nucleotides are TGTGCCAGCTCAAGGGGGCCAGGCAATCAGCCCCAGCATTTT.

The chain combines TRBV7-2 with TRBJ2-3; D is possibly TRBD2 (6 bases). The V and J ends lost 1 base and 4 bases respectively, with 12 bases between them. Germline V gives CDR1 SGHTA, CDR2 FQGNSA. CDR3 size: 15 residues. This CDR3 reads CASSLGGREADTQYF. Here the CDR3 DNA reads TGTGCCAGCAGCTTAGGGGGCAGGGAGGCAGATACGCAGTATTTT. Looking up the rest from reference TRBV7-2 and TRBJ2-3 gives the full variable domain: GAGVSQSPSNKVTEKGKDVELRCDPISGHTALYWYRQSLGQGLEFLIYFQGNSAPDKSGLPSDRFSAERTGGSVSTLTIQRTQQEDSAVYLCASSLGGREADTQYFGPGTRLTVL.

This clonotype was observed a handful of times. The gene calls are TRBV28 and TRBJ2-5; 7 nucleotides match TRBD2. Trimming cost V 4 bases and J 5 bases; bases outside gene matches: 16. The CDR3 has 17 residues. Germline V gene data show CDR1 as MDHEN and CDR2 as SYDVKM. The CDR3 spells CASSSYPRERRDETQYF. For the CDR3, the DNA is TGTGCCAGCAGTTCCTATCCGCGGGAGAGGCGTGACGAGACCCAGTACTTC.

This chain connects TRBV20-1 to TRBJ2-3, with D possibly matching TRBD2 (6 bases). V gave up 3 bases and J gave up 4 bases, with 17 bases separating them. The germline gives CDR1 DFQATT, CDR2 SNEGSKA (reference sequence). This CDR3 has 15 residues. The CDR3 protein is CSASQRELVSDTQYF. Here the CDR3 DNA reads TGCAGTGCTAGTCAACGGGAGCTTGTCTCAGATACGCAGTATTTT.

Note on this clonotype: A single base separates this from a much larger clone, so it may be a read error. The chain is built from TRBV3-1 and TRBJ2-7; 7 nucleotides agree with TRBD1. The germline gives CDR1 LGHDT, CDR2 YNNKEL (reference sequence). The V and J ends lost 8 bases and 0 bases, in that order; junction bases with no gene match: 1. There are 12 residues in the CDR3. The CDR3 DNA reads as TGTGCCAGCGGGGACAGCTCCTACGAGCAGTACTTC. This encodes CASGDSSYEQYF.

This clonotype was detected only a few times. The chain uses TRBV3-1 and TRBJ2-7, with 12 bases aligning to TRBD2. The end of the DNA aligns better with TRBJ2-5, so the J call may be wrong. Germline V gene data show CDR1 as LGHDT and CDR2 as YNNKEL (reference sequence). The CDR3 is made up of 16 amino acids. The chain's CDR3 is CASSTGTSGLQETQYF. The CDR3 DNA is TGTGCCAGCAGCACTGGGACTAGCGGGCTCCAAGAGACCCAGTACTTC.

Here the CDR3 DNA reads TGTGCCAGCAGCCAAGCCGGGACAGGAGCCTATGGCTACACCTTC. Translation: CASSQAGTGAYGYTF. This sequence joins TRBV14 and TRBJ1-2, with 8 bases matching TRBD1. With 1 base clipped from V and 4 bases from J, the junction kept 5 bases outside the gene matches. This CDR3 spans 15 amino acids. The germline V gene has CDR1 SGHDN and CDR2 FVKESK.

The sample holds a few counts of this clonotype. CDR3 coding DNA: TGCGCCAGCAGGCCGACTAGCGGGAAGGGGATCTTAGCCAAAAACATTCAGTACTTC. It is translated as CASRPTSGKGILAKNIQYF. The chain is built from TRBV5-1 and TRBJ2-4, with 11 bases that match TRBD2. The V gene's germline CDR1 is SGHRS and CDR2 YFSETQ. The CDR3 totals 19 residues. V was clipped by 5 bases and J by 0 bases; unmatched bases: 13.

The chain couples TRBV27 to TRBJ2-1; D gene unclear. Trimming shortened V by 4 bases and J by 10 bases, and 11 bases separated the two germline ends. CDR3 length: 12 residues. The germline CDR1 and CDR2 sequences are MNHEY and SMNVEV (reference sequence). In DNA form, the CDR3 reads TGTGCCAGCAGTTCCCCCGTGGGAGAGCAGTTCTTC. As protein: CASSSPVGEQFF.

The rearrangement links TRBV29-1 to TRBJ2-1; no definite D call. Trimming stripped 3 bases from V and 6 bases from J, with 9 bases between. This CDR3 contains 12 residues. Per the germline V gene, CDR1 is SQVTM and CDR2 is ANQGSEA. The CDR3 spells CSVDLSLNEQFF. For the CDR3, the DNA is TGCAGCGTTGATCTCTCCCTCAATGAGCAGTTCTTC.

In this sample, this clonotype turned up a few times. V and J are TRBV7-2 and TRBJ1-2, with 8 bases matching TRBD1. The CDR3 length is 15 residues. V lost 1 base, J lost 4 bases, and 5 bases stayed unmatched. Germline V CDR1 and CDR2: SGHTA, FQGNSA. CDR3 residues: CASSLEQDRVYGYTF. The CDR3 DNA sequence: TGTGCCAGCAGCTTAGAACAGGACAGGGTCTATGGCTACACCTTC.

In this sample, this clonotype turned up a few times. This chain connects TRBV13 to TRBJ1-1; D remains ambiguous. V shed 1 base and J shed 4 bases, with 10 bases lying between them. Germline-derived CDR1 and CDR2 are PRHDT and FYEKMQ (reference sequence). This CDR3 has 14 residues. The CDR3 DNA reads TGTGCCAGCAGCTTAGAGGCGGGAACCACTGAAGCTTTCTTT. Amino acids: CASSLEAGTTEAFF.

A few counts support this clonotype. The rearrangement joins TRBV5-4 to TRBJ2-1; 9 bases map to TRBD2. The ends lost 1 base at V and 0 bases at J; junction bases unmatched: 20. From germline, CDR1 is SGHNT and CDR2 YYREEE (reference sequence). The CDR3 length is 22 residues. DNA of the CDR3: TGTGCCAGCAGCTTGTCGGGGTTTTCGGGCCTAGCGGGGAAGAGCTCCTACAATGAGCAGTTCTTC. Protein: CASSLSGFSGLAGKSSYNEQFF. Supplemented by reference TRBV5-4 and TRBJ2-1, the full variable domain reads ETGVTQSPTHLIKTRGQQVTLRCSSQSGHNTVSWYQQALGQGPQFIFQYYREEENGRGNFPPRFSGLQFPNYSSELNVNALELDDSALYLCASSLSGFSGLAGKSSYNEQFFGPGTRLTVL.

The chain has TRBV7-9 and TRBJ1-2; the D is unclear. In germline, CDR1 is SEHNR, CDR2 FQNEAQ (reference sequence). The CDR3 is 12 amino acids. Trimming pared 5 bases from V and 8 bases from J, leaving 12 bases between. This chain's CDR3 is CASSPTARGYTF. The CDR3 DNA sequence: TGTGCCAGCAGCCCAACCGCCAGAGGCTACACCTTC.